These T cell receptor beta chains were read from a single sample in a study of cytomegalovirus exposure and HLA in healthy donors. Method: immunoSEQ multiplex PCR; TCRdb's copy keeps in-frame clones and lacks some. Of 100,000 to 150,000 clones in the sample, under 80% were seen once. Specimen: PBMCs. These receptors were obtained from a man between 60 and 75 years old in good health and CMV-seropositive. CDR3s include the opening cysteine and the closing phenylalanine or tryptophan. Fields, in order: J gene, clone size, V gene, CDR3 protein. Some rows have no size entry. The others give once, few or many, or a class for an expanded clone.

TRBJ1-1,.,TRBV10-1,CASSYGGIKTEAFF
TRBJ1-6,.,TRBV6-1,CASSEGREKHNSPLHF
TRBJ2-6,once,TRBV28,CASSFQGTGANVLTF
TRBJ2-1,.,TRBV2,CASRGGGGGSYNEQFF
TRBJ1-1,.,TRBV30,CAWSRGGAGEAFF
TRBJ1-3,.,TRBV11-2,CASSLGRPPLFLGNTIYF
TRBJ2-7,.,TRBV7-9,CASSSSRLRWDEQYF
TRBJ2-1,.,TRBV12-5,CASGLWGRDEQFF
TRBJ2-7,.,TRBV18,CASSPTSGRDESYEQYF
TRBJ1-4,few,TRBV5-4,CASSAYRDRHNEKLFF
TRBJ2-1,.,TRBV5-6,CASSLSSRGPQFF
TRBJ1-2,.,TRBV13,CASSLRRGYGYTF
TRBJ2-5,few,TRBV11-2,CASSQSGGGETQYF
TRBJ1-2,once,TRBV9,CASKTGGAAAGGYTF
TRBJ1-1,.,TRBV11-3,CASSLDSQVNTEAFF
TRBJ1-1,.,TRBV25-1,CASSEYRQGNTEAFF
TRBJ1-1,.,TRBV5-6,CASSVPQAGDTEAFF
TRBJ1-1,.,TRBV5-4,CASGRMGGGTEAFF
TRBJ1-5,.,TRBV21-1,CASSIRTGKYSNQPQHF
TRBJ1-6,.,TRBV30,CAWSRDWSYNSPLHF
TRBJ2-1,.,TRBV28,CASRIWDREDNEQFF
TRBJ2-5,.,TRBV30,CAWRLFETQYF
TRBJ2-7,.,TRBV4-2,CASSQGGDPLEQYF
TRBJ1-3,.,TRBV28,CASSSYGGTLGNTIYF
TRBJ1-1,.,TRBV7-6,CASSQDTNTEAFF
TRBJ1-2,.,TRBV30,CACTDRYYGYTF
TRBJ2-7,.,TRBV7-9,CASSLRGAVGKGGEQYF
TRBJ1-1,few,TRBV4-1,CASSQDLVLVRNTEAFF
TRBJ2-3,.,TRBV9,CASSPSGTGPTDTQYF
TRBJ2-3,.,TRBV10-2,CASSRTADTQYF
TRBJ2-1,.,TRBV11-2,CASSPGLHEQFF
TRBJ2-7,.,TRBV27,CASSLHLAGGSYEQYF
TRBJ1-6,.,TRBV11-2,CASSSTGLGSPLHF
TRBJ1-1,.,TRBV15,CATSRDRLNTEAFF
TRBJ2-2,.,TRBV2,CASGREFSTGELFF
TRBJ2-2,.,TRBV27,CASRPGFANTGELFF
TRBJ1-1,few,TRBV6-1,CASSEGGTEAFF
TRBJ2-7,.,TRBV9,CASSVGQSPSYEQYF
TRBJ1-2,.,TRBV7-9,CASSEEGARSNYGYTF
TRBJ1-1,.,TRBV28,CASSSGGTDTEAFF
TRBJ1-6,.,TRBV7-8,CATGEAPYRNSPLHF
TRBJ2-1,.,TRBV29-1,CSVEAHRDRSYNEQFF
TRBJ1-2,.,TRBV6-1,CASSDRGRPTLYGYTF
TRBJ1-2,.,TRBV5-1,CASSLNAGLTGVYTF
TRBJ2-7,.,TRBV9,CASSPGSSYEQYF